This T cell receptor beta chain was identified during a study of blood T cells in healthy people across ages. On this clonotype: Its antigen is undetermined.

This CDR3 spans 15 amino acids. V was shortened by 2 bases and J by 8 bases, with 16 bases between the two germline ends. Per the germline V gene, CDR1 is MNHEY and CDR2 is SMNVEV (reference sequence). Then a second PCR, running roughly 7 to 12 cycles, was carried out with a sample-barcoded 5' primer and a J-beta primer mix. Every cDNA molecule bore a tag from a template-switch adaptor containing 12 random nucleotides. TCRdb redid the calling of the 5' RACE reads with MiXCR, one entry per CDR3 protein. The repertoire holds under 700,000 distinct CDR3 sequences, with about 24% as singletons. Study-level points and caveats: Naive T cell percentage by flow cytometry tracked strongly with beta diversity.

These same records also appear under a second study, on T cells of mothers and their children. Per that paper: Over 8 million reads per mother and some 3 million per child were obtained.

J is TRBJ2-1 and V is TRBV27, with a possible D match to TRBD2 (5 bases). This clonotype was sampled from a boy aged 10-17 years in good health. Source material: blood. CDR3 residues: CASSLEGPLGDEQFF. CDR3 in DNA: TGTGCCAGCAGTTTAGAGGGCCCTCTCGGCGATGAGCAGTTCTTC.